Here is one T cell receptor (beta chain) with its context. Its antigen is still unknown. These data originate in a study of T cell responses to AZD1222 COVID-19 vaccine. Findings and limits, study-wide: In a largely white British group with more females than males, clonal diversity was possibly underestimated. Repertoires in all cases were sampled only once the peak T cell response had passed. Spike was spanned by vaccine-associated CD4 TCRs, with dominance at 160-218 and 743-854.

The table came from immunoSEQ multiplex PCR; TCRdb's copy has only in-frame clones and leaves some out. The sample records about 150,000 clones, roughly nine tenths being singletons. J lost 1 base, V lost 5 bases, and 16 bases had no gene match. The CDR3 sequence is 19 residues long. The sequence came from an adult in good health. Sequencing was performed on peripheral blood, taken on day 0 of AZD1222 vaccination. V gene TRBV5-3 combines with J gene TRBJ2-2, with 8 bases aligning to TRBD1. TRBV5-3 is designated an ORF whose function remains uncertain. The CDR3 DNA reads TGTGCCAGAAGTCTCGGACAGGGCCCCACCAAGAAGAACACCGGGGAGCTGTTTTTT. Encoded protein: CARSLGQGPTKKNTGELFF.